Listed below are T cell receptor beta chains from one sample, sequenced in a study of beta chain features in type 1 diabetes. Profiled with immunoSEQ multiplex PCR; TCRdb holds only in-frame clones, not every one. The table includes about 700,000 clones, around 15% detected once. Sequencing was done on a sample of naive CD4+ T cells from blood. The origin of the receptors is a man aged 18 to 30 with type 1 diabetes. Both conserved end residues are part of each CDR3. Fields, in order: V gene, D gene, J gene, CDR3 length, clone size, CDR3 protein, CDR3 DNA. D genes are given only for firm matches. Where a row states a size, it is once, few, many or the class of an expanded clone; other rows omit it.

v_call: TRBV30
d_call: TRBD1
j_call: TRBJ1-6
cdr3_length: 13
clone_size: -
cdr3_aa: CAWGQVDNSPLHF
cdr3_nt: TGTGCCTGGGGACAGGTCGATAATTCACCCCTCCACTTT

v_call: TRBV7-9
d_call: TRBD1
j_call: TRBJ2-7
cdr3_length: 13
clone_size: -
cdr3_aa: CASRNEGAGEQYF
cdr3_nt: TGTGCCAGCAGAAACGAGGGGGCAGGCGAGCAGTACTTC

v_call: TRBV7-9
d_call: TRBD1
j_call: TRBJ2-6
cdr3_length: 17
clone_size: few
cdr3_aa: CASSRTGGQSGANVLTF
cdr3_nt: TGTGCCAGCAGCCGGACAGGGGGCCAGTCTGGGGCCAACGTCCTGACTTTC

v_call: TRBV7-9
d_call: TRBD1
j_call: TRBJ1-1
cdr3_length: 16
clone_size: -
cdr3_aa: CASSSRPGQSNTEAFF
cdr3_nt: TGTGCCAGCAGCTCGCGACCGGGACAGTCAAACACTGAAGCTTTCTTT

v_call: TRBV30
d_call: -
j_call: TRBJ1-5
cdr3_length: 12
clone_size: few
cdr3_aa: CAWSGSNQPQHF
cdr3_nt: TGTGCCTGGAGTGGGAGTAATCAGCCCCAGCATTTT

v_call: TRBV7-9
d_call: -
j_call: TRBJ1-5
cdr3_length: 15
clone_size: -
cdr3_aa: CASSPTGRGNQPQHF
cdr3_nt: TGTGCCAGCAGCCCCACAGGGCGAGGAAATCAGCCCCAGCATTTT

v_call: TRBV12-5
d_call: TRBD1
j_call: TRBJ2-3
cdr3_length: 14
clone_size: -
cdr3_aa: CASGKGQGGDTQYF
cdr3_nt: TGTGCTAGTGGTAAAGGACAGGGAGGAGATACGCAGTATTTT

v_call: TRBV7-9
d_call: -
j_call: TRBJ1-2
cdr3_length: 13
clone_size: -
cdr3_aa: CASSLEGEYGYTF
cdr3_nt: TGTGCCAGCAGCTTGGAGGGGGAATATGGCTACACCTTC

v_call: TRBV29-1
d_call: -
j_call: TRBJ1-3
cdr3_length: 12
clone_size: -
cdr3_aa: CSVKGSGNTIYF
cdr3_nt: TGCAGCGTTAAGGGGTCTGGAAACACCATATATTTT

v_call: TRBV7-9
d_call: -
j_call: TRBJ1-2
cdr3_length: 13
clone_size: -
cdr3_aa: CASSSGVSYGYTF
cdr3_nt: TGTGCCAGCAGCTCGGGGGTTTCCTATGGCTACACCTTC

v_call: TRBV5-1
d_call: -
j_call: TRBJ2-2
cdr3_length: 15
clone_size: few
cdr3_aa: CASSLVGGVTGELFF
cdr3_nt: TGCGCCAGCAGCTTGGTCGGGGGCGTCACCGGGGAGCTGTTTTTT

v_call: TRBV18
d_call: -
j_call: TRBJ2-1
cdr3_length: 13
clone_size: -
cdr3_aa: CASSPREDDEQFF
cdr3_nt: TGTGCCAGCTCACCACGGGAGGATGATGAGCAGTTCTTC

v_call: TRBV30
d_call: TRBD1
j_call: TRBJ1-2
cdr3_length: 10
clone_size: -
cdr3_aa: CACDRVGYTF
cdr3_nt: TGTGCCTGTGACAGGGTGGGCTACACCTTC

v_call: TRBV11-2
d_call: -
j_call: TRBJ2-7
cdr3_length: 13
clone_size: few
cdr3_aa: CASSLIAAVEQYF
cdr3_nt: TGTGCCAGCAGCTTAATAGCCGCGGTCGAGCAGTACTTC

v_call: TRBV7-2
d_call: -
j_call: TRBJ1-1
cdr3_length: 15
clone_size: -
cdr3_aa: CASSLWWVRDTEAFF
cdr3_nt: TGTGCCAGCAGCTTATGGTGGGTTAGGGACACTGAAGCTTTCTTT

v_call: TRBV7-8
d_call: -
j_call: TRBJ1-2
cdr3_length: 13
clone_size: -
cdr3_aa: CASSMDNFRGYTF
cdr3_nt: TGTGCCAGCAGCATGGACAATTTCCGTGGCTACACCTTC

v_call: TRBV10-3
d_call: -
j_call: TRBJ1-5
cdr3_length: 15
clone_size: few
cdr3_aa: CAISELLGIEQPQHF
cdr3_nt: TGTGCCATCAGTGAGTTGTTAGGCATCGAACAGCCCCAGCATTTT

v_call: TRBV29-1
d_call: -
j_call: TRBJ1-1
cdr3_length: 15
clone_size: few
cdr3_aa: CSVGSGGISNTEAFF
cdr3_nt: TGCAGCGTTGGATCCGGGGGCATCTCGAACACTGAAGCTTTCTTT

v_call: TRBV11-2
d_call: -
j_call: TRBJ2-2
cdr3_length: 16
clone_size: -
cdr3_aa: CASSLEGMTRFGELFF
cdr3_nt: TGTGCCAGCAGCTTAGAGGGGATGACAAGGTTCGGGGAGCTGTTTTTT

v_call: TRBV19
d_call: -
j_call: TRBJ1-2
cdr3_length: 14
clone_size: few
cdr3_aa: CASSAMGPPYGYTF
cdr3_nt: TGTGCCAGTAGTGCTATGGGGCCTCCCTATGGCTACACCTTC

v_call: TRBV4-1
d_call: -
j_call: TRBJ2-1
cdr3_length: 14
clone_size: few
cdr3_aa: CASSRGEVGNEQFF
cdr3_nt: TGCGCCAGCAGCCGAGGGGAAGTCGGCAATGAGCAGTTCTTC

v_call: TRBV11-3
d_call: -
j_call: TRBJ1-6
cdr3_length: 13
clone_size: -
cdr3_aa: CASSPGGAQPLHF
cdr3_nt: TGTGCCAGCAGCCCGGGGGGGGCCCAACCCCTCCACTTT

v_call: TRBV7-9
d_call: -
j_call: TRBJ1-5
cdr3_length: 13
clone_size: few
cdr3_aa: CASSLAPNQPQHF
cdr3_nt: TGTGCCAGCAGCCTCGCCCCTAATCAGCCCCAGCATTTT

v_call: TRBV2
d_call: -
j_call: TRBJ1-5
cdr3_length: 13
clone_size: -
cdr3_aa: CASSGGPNQPQHF
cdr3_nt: TGTGCCAGCAGTGGGGGGCCTAATCAGCCCCAGCATTTT

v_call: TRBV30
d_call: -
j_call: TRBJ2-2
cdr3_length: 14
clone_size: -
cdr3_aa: CASQVLHLTGELFF
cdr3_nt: TGTGCCTCCCAAGTTTTACACCTCACCGGGGAGCTGTTTTTT

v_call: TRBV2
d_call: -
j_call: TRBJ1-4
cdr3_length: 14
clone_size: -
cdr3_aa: CASSEVITNEKLFF
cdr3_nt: TGTGCCAGCAGTGAAGTGATAACTAATGAAAAACTGTTTTTT

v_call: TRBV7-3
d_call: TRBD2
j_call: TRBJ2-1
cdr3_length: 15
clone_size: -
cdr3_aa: CASSLLAGVYNEQFF
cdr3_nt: TGTGCCAGCAGCTTACTAGCGGGGGTCTACAATGAGCAGTTCTTC

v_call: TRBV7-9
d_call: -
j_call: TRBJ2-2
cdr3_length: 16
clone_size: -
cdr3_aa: CASSLGRKDMTGELFF
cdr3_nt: TGTGCCAGCAGCTTGGGGAGGAAGGATATGACCGGGGAGCTGTTTTTT

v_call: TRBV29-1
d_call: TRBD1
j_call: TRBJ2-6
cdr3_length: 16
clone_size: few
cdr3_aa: CSGLDRGGSGANVLTF
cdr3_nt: TGCAGCGGGTTGGACAGGGGAGGCTCTGGGGCCAACGTCCTGACTTTC

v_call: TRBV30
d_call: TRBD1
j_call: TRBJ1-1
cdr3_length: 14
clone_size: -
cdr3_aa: CAWSPLDRAPEAFF
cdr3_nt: TGTGCCTGGAGTCCACTCGACAGGGCCCCTGAAGCTTTCTTT